These T cell receptor beta chains were read from a single sample in a study of T cell responses to AZD1222 COVID-19 vaccine. The data were produced by immunoSEQ multiplex PCR, yet TCRdb's version contains in-frame clones alone and is incomplete. The sample contains about 160,000 clones, approximately 94% of which appear only once. Sequenced material: peripheral blood, taken 28 days after the second AZD1222 dose. The receptors were gathered from an adult who received the AZD1222 COVID-19 vaccine. Each CDR3 is given with its conserved first and last residue. A D gene is named only where the DNA matches it firmly. Rows may omit the clone size; those that give it use once, few, many or a size class.

D gene	V gene	J gene	CDR3 length	clone size	CDR3 protein	CDR3 DNA
TRBD1	TRBV11-3	TRBJ2-4	16	.	CASSIVDRGTKNIQYF	TGTGCCAGCAGCATAGTCGACAGGGGAACCAAAAACATTCAGTACTTC
TRBD1	TRBV2	TRBJ2-7	14	once	CASSLQGEAYEQYF	TGTGCCAGCAGTTTACAGGGGGAGGCCTACGAGCAGTACTTC
.	TRBV12-3/TRBV12-4	TRBJ1-1	11	.	CASSYRLEAFF	TGTGCCAGCAGCTACCGACTTGAAGCTTTCTTT
TRBD1	TRBV7-8	TRBJ1-1	14	.	CASSRGQTNTEAFF	TGTGCCAGCAGCCGGGGACAGACGAACACTGAAGCTTTCTTT
.	TRBV6-5	TRBJ1-5	15	.	CASRQGRGGNQPQHF	TGTGCCAGCAGGCAAGGGCGGGGAGGCAATCAGCCCCAGCATTTT
.	TRBV5-8	TRBJ1-1	14	.	CASSLPRGSTEAFF	TGTGCCAGCAGCTTACCCCGGGGGTCCACTGAAGCTTTCTTT
.	TRBV6-5	TRBJ1-4	15	once	CASSRTTGLLEKLFF	TGTGCCAGCAGTAGAACTACAGGGCTCTTGGAAAAACTGTTTTTT
.	TRBV7-2	TRBJ2-7	14	.	CASSLTRSSYEQYF	TGTGCCAGCAGCTTAACTCGAAGCTCCTACGAGCAGTACTTC
.	TRBV7-9	TRBJ2-1	15	.	CASSLSPDSYNEQFF	TGTGCCAGCAGCTTATCACCGGACTCCTACAATGAGCAGTTCTTC
TRBD2	TRBV7-9	TRBJ2-7	16	.	CASSLSTSGHSYEQYF	TGTGCCAGCAGCTTATCCACTAGCGGCCACTCCTACGAGCAGTACTTC
.	TRBV30	TRBJ1-5	13	.	CASRVGGNQPQHF	TGTGCCTCCCGGGTTGGGGGCAATCAGCCCCAGCATTTT
.	TRBV5-5	TRBJ1-1	14	.	CASSLVVLNTEAFF	TGTGCCAGCAGCTTGGTGGTTTTGAACACTGAAGCTTTCTTT
TRBD1	TRBV7-6	TRBJ2-7	16	.	CASSQGPGDRADEQYF	TGTGCCAGCAGCCAGGGGCCTGGGGACAGGGCGGACGAGCAGTACTTC
.	TRBV11-2	TRBJ1-1	15	.	CASSFRKDLNTEAFF	TGTGCCAGCAGCTTTCGTAAAGACCTGAACACTGAAGCTTTCTTT
TRBD1	TRBV7-6	TRBJ1-1	13	.	CASRNEQGREAFF	TGTGCCAGCAGGAATGAACAGGGGCGTGAAGCTTTCTTT
.	TRBV12-2	TRBJ1-5	14	.	CASLLGVSNQPQHF	TGTGCAAGTCTTTTGGGGGTGAGCAATCAGCCCCAGCATTTT
.	TRBV5-1	TRBJ2-7	12	.	CASSPRWVEQYF	TGCGCCAGCAGCCCTCGCTGGGTTGAGCAGTACTTC
.	TRBV19	TRBJ1-4	15	.	CASSIVGTWEEKLFF	TGTGCCAGTAGTATTGTCGGGACATGGGAGGAAAAACTGTTTTTT
.	TRBV5-1	TRBJ2-3	13	.	CASSTVLADTQYF	TGCGCCAGCAGCACCGTCCTGGCAGATACGCAGTATTTT
.	TRBV12-3/TRBV12-4	TRBJ1-2	11	.	CASSLHYGYTF	TGTGCCAGCAGCCTCCACTATGGCTACACCTTC
.	TRBV27	TRBJ1-2	18	.	CASRSSTLTGFLGDGYTF	TGTGCCAGCAGATCTTCGACCTTAACAGGGTTTCTAGGGGATGGCTACACCTTC
.	TRBV15	TRBJ1-4	16	.	CATSRDLGGKIEKLFF	TGTGCCACCAGCAGAGATTTGGGGGGGAAGATAGAAAAACTGTTTTTT
.	TRBV3-1/TRBV3-2	TRBJ1-1	11	.	CASSQGAEAFF	TGTGCCAGCAGCCAAGGGGCTGAAGCTTTCTTT
.	TRBV7-2	TRBJ2-1	17	.	CASRSLGAGSSYNEQFF	TGTGCCAGCAGATCTTTGGGGGCGGGGAGCTCCTACAATGAGCAGTTCTTC
.	TRBV6-6	TRBJ1-2	15	once	CASSQTGGNYYGYTF	TGTGCCAGCAGTCAAACTGGGGGGAACTACTATGGCTACACCTTC
.	TRBV6-2/TRBV6-3	TRBJ2-4	15	once	CASSYRGAKGNIQYF	TGTGCCAGCAGTTACAGGGGAGCCAAAGGGAACATTCAGTACTTC
.	TRBV27	TRBJ2-7	16	once	CASSPRIWAGVPEQYF	TGTGCCAGCAGTCCCCGAATTTGGGCAGGGGTCCCCGAGCAGTACTTC
.	TRBV11-2	TRBJ1-2	15	.	CASSSGVLSGQGYTF	TGTGCCAGCAGCTCCGGGGTCCTGAGTGGGCAGGGCTACACCTTC
.	TRBV4-1	TRBJ1-6	17	.	CASSQVTPGQGNSPLHF	TGCGCCAGCAGCCAAGTTACCCCGGGTCAGGGAAATTCACCCCTCCACTTT
.	TRBV4-3	TRBJ2-2	21	.	CASAPWGRTFSGRPEGGELFF	TGCGCCAGCGCGCCATGGGGCCGAACTTTCTCGGGGAGGCCAGAGGGCGGGGAGCTGTTTTTT
.	TRBV3-1/TRBV3-2	TRBJ2-7	14	.	CASSPRTGTYEQYF	TGTGCCAGCAGCCCCCGGACGGGAACCTACGAGCAGTACTTC
TRBD1	TRBV6-1	TRBJ1-2	16	.	CASSERNRGLGYGYTF	TGTGCCAGCAGTGAGCGGAACAGGGGGCTCGGCTATGGCTACACCTTC
.	TRBV6-1	TRBJ2-1	11	.	CASSEGNEQFF	TGTGCCAGCAGTGAAGGAAATGAGCAGTTCTTC
.	TRBV28	TRBJ2-7	16	.	CASSLLVRAQLYEQYF	TGTGCCAGCAGTTTACTAGTCCGGGCCCAACTCTACGAGCAGTACTTC
.	TRBV19	TRBJ2-1	11	few	CASSMGWEQFF	TGTGCCAGTAGTATGGGGTGGGAGCAGTTCTTC
.	TRBV15	TRBJ2-5	15	.	CATSRTALDQETQYF	TGTGCCACCAGCAGGACAGCCCTTGACCAAGAGACCCAGTACTTC
.	TRBV6-5	TRBJ2-1	11	.	CASSGGGEQFF	TGTGCCTCCTCCGGGGGAGGTGAGCAGTTCTTC
.	TRBV15	TRBJ2-3	16	.	CATSRGGTVPGDTQYF	TGTGCCACCAGCAGAGGGGGGACGGTCCCTGGAGATACGCAGTATTTT
.	TRBV19	TRBJ2-1	14	.	CASSIQQEYNEQFF	TGTGCCAGTAGTATCCAACAGGAGTACAATGAGCAGTTCTTC
TRBD1	TRBV15	TRBJ1-5	16	once	CATSRRDRGSNQPQHF	TGTGCCACCAGCAGAAGGGACAGGGGGAGCAATCAGCCCCAGCATTTT
.	TRBV6-5	TRBJ2-7	14	.	CASSYSTTLVEQYF	TGTGCCAGCAGTTACTCGACGACGCTTGTCGAGCAGTACTTC
.	TRBV28	TRBJ1-2	16	.	CASSLSVGQGIYGYTF	TGTGCCAGCAGTTTAAGTGTCGGGCAGGGGATCTATGGCTACACCTTC